Listed below are T cell receptor beta chains from one sample, sequenced in a study of vaccination and CD4 T cells after COVID-19. TCRdb redid the calling of the PCR reads with MiXCR, one entry per CDR3 protein. The sample lists roughly 15,000 distinct CDR3 sequences, 61% occurring once. What these receptors recognize is not known. Material: CD4+ T cells from blood, cultured in vitro. Receptors were obtained from a human donor who had recovered from COVID-19. CDR3s include the opening cysteine and the closing phenylalanine or tryptophan. The D gene is left open where the match is weak. Expanded clones get a size class; other rows say once, few or many, or leave the size out.

TRBV27	TRBJ2-1	-	-	CASRDFKSSYNEQFF	TGTGCCAGCAGAGACTTTAAGAGCTCCTACAATGAGCAGTTCTTC
TRBV28	TRBJ2-3	-	-	CASSSRSDTDTQYF	TGTGCCAGCAGTTCTCGTTCCGACACAGATACGCAGTATTTT
TRBV7-2	TRBJ1-1	-	-	CASSSNPTSEAFF	TGTGCCAGCAGCTCGAACCCGACGTCTGAAGCTTTCTTT
TRBV7-8	TRBJ2-3	-	-	CASSQGVRGSDTQYF	TGTGCCAGCAGTCAAGGGGTCCGAGGGTCAGATACGCAGTATTTT
TRBV19	TRBJ2-7	-	-	CASTSGTPFYEQYF	TGTGCCAGTACCTCCGGGACACCTTTCTACGAGCAGTACTTC
TRBV10-2	TRBJ2-4	-	medium-sized	CASAGQGGYPIKNIQYF	TGCGCCAGCGCCGGGCAGGGTGGTTACCCGATCAAAAACATTCAGTACTTC
TRBV30	TRBJ1-5	-	-	CAWSPDSNQPQHF	TGTGCCTGGAGTCCCGATAGCAATCAGCCCCAGCATTTT
TRBV19	TRBJ2-5	-	-	CASSPREETQYF	TGTGCCAGTAGTCCCAGGGAGGAGACCCAGTACTTC
TRBV19	TRBJ1-4	-	-	CASSIVGGRGEKLFF	TGTGCCAGTAGTATCGTTGGAGGACGGGGTGAAAAACTGTTTTTT
TRBV5-8	TRBJ2-4	-	-	CASSDIAKNIQYF	TGTGCCAGCAGTGATATAGCCAAAAACATTCAGTACTTC
TRBV12-5	TRBJ2-1	TRBD1	-	CASGTGGGYNEQFF	TGTGCTAGTGGCACAGGGGGCGGCTACAATGAGCAGTTCTTC
TRBV25-1	TRBJ1-6	-	once	CASRRGTYNSPLHF	TGTGCCAGCAGAAGAGGGACTTATAATTCACCCCTCCACTTT
TRBV12-3/TRBV12-4	TRBJ2-5	TRBD2	-	CASSLAGGRRETQYF	TGTGCCAGCAGCCTAGCGGGAGGGAGGAGGGAGACCCAGTACTTC
TRBV4-2	TRBJ1-2	-	-	CASSAAGASNGYTF	TGTGCCAGCAGCGCCGCGGGCGCGAGTAATGGCTACACCTTC
TRBV7-2	TRBJ2-2	-	-	CASSPLLSGARGTGELFF	TGTGCCAGCAGCCCGTTACTTTCGGGGGCGCGGGGCACCGGGGAGCTGTTTTTT
TRBV20-1	TRBJ1-5	-	few	CSARSGNYGNQPQHF	TGCAGTGCTAGATCAGGGAATTATGGCAATCAGCCCCAGCATTTT
TRBV6-1	TRBJ1-2	-	-	CASGDDGYTF	TGTGCCAGCGGGGACGATGGCTACACCTTC
TRBV5-1	TRBJ1-2	-	-	CASSLGGTGALGYTF	TGCGCCAGCAGCTTGGGCGGTACGGGGGCGCTGGGCTACACCTTC
TRBV19	TRBJ2-2	-	-	CASSILGGNTGELFF	TGTGCCAGTAGTATTCTTGGCGGTAACACCGGGGAGCTGTTTTTT
TRBV19	TRBJ1-2	TRBD1	-	CASSTGQAGYTF	TGTGCCAGTAGTACCGGACAGGCTGGCTACACCTTC
TRBV7-9	TRBJ2-7	-	-	CASSSTSYEQYF	TGTGCCAGCAGCTCGACATCGTACGAGCAGTACTTC
TRBV24-1	TRBJ2-7	TRBD1	few	CATSGGDRSSYEQYF	TGTGCCACCAGTGGGGGGGACAGGTCTTCCTACGAGCAGTACTTC
TRBV21-1	TRBJ1-4	-	-	CASSDGGRQNEKLFF	TGTGCCAGCAGCGACGGAGGCAGGCAGAATGAAAAACTGTTTTTT
TRBV6-1	TRBJ1-2	-	few	CASSPSDLGGAYGYTF	TGTGCCAGCAGTCCATCTGACCTTGGGGGCGCTTATGGCTACACCTTC
TRBV5-1	TRBJ1-1	-	-	CASSSGEPMNTEAFF	TGCGCCAGCAGCTCGGGAGAACCCATGAACACTGAAGCTTTCTTT
TRBV28	TRBJ1-2	-	once	CASSYTGPYGYTF	TGTGCCAGCAGCTATACAGGGCCCTATGGCTACACCTTC
TRBV25-1	TRBJ1-6	-	few	CASSTPGPHSPLHF	TGTGCCAGCAGTACTCCGGGACCCCATTCACCCCTCCACTTT
TRBV27	TRBJ1-6	-	-	CASSLQGSPLHF	TGTGCCAGCAGTTTGCAGGGTTCACCCCTCCACTTT
TRBV6-2/TRBV6-3	TRBJ2-3	-	-	CASRELSTDTQYF	TGTGCCAGCAGAGAATTAAGCACAGATACGCAGTATTTT
TRBV12-3/TRBV12-4	TRBJ2-3	TRBD2	-	CASSLPGLNTDTQYF	TGTGCCAGCAGTTTACCGGGACTAAACACAGATACGCAGTATTTT
TRBV7-3	TRBJ1-2	TRBD1	-	CASSPGTGGSWGYTF	TGTGCCAGCAGCCCTGGGACAGGGGGTTCGTGGGGCTACACCTTC
TRBV12-3/TRBV12-4	TRBJ2-1	-	once	CASSELGDNEQFF	TGTGCCAGCAGTGAACTAGGTGACAATGAGCAGTTCTTC
TRBV6-5	TRBJ1-1	-	-	CASSYDVRETEAFF	TGTGCCAGCAGTTACGACGTAAGGGAAACTGAAGCTTTCTTT
TRBV27	TRBJ1-2	TRBD1	once	CANSARQGGIYGYTF	TGTGCCAACAGCGCACGACAGGGGGGGATCTATGGCTACACCTTC
TRBV6-5	TRBJ2-2	-	few	CASSSLNTGELFF	TGTGCCAGCAGTTCCCTCAACACCGGGGAGCTGTTTTTT
TRBV10-3	TRBJ1-3	-	-	CATSGAGGNTIYF	TGTGCCACCTCGGGGGCGGGTGGAAACACCATATATTTT
TRBV19	TRBJ1-5	-	-	CASSIGRQLLYSNQPQHF	TGTGCCAGTAGTATAGGCCGGCAACTACTTTATAGCAATCAGCCCCAGCATTTT
TRBV15	TRBJ1-2	-	-	CATSSSGYPGGYTF	TGTGCCACCAGCAGCTCAGGGTATCCTGGCGGCTACACCTTC
TRBV6-1	TRBJ1-4	TRBD1	-	CASRRRGLHDEKLFF	TGTGCCAGCAGGAGGAGGGGGCTCCACGATGAAAAACTGTTTTTT
TRBV19	TRBJ1-2	-	few	CASRMYYGYTF	TGTGCCAGTAGAATGTACTATGGCTACACCTTC
TRBV27	TRBJ1-2	-	few	CASKVQGNYGYTF	TGTGCCAGCAAAGTCCAGGGGAACTATGGCTACACCTTC
TRBV20-1	TRBJ1-5	TRBD1	-	CSARGDRAVHSNQPQHF	TGCAGTGCCAGGGGGGACAGGGCTGTCCATAGCAATCAGCCCCAGCATTTT
TRBV3-1	TRBJ1-1	TRBD1	-	CASSPPEQGDTEAFF	TGTGCCAGCAGCCCCCCAGAGCAGGGGGACACTGAAGCTTTCTTT
TRBV20-1	TRBJ1-5	TRBD1	-	CSARDRDRNQPQHF	TGCAGTGCTAGAGATAGGGACAGGAATCAGCCCCAGCATTTT
TRBV7-9	TRBJ1-2	TRBD1	once	CASTFRERQGNYGYTF	TGTGCCAGCACCTTCCGGGAAAGACAGGGGAACTATGGCTACACCTTC
TRBV20-1	TRBJ2-3	-	once	CSARDPTGRGTDTQYF	TGCAGTGCTAGAGACCCGACAGGTAGAGGCACAGATACGCAGTATTTT
TRBV6-1	TRBJ1-2	-	-	CASSSGTRYGYTF	TGTGCCAGCAGCTCCGGGACACGCTATGGCTACACCTTC
TRBV19	TRBJ1-2	TRBD1	-	CASSRDRGYYGYTF	TGTGCCAGTAGTAGGGACAGGGGGTACTATGGCTACACCTTC
TRBV28	TRBJ1-5	TRBD1	-	CASSRTGAIAGNQPQHF	TGTGCCAGCAGCCGGACAGGGGCGATCGCGGGCAATCAGCCCCAGCATTTT
TRBV20-1	TRBJ1-2	TRBD1	-	CSARTPGAGGDYGYTF	TGCAGTGCTAGAACCCCGGGGGCAGGGGGCGACTATGGCTACACCTTC
TRBV20-1	TRBJ2-4	-	-	CSAGRGAKNIQYF	TGCAGTGCTGGGAGGGGGGCCAAAAACATTCAGTACTTC
TRBV4-2	TRBJ1-2	-	-	CASSQDRPGSGTF	TGTGCCAGCAGCCAAGATCGCCCTGGGTCGGGGACCTTC
TRBV18	TRBJ1-1	-	-	CASSTPNPTGGGTEAFF	TGTGCCAGCTCGACGCCAAACCCAACAGGTGGGGGTACTGAAGCTTTCTTT